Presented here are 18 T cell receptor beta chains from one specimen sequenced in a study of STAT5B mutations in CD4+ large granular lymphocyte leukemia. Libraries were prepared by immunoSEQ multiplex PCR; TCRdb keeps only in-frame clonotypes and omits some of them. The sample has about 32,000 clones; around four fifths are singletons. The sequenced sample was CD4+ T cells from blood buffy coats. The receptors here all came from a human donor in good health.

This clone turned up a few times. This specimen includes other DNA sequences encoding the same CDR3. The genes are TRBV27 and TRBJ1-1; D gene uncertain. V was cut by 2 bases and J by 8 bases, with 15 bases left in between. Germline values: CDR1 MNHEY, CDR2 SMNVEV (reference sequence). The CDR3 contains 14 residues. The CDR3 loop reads CASSLTGADTEAFF. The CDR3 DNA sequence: TGTGCCAGCAGTTTAACGGGAGCCGATACCGAAGCTTTCTTT.

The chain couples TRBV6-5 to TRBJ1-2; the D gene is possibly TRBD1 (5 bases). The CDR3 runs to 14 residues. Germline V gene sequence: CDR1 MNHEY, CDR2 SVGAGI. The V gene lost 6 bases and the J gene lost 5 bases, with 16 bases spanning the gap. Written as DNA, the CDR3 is TGTGCCAGCAGGCGGGCGGGCAGGGAATATGGCTACACCTTC. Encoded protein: CASRRAGREYGYTF.

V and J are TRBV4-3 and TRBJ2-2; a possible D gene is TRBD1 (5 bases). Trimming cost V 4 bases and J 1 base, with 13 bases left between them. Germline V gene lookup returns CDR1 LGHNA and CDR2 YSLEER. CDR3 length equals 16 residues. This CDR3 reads CASSRGHLMNTGELFF. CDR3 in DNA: TGCGCCAGCAGCCGAGGACACCTAATGAACACCGGGGAGCTGTTTTTT.

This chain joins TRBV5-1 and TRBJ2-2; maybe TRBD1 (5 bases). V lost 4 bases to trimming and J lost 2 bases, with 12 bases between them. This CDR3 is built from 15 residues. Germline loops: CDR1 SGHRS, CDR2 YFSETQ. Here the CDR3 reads CASSPDRINTGELFF. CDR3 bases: TGCGCCAGCAGCCCCGACAGAATTAACACCGGGGAGCTGTTTTTT.

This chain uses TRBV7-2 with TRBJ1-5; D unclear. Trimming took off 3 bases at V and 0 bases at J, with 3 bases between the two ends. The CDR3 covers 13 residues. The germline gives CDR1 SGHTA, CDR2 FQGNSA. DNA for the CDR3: TGTGCCAGCAGCTTCTCTAGCAATCAGCCCCAGCATTTT. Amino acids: CASSFSSNQPQHF.

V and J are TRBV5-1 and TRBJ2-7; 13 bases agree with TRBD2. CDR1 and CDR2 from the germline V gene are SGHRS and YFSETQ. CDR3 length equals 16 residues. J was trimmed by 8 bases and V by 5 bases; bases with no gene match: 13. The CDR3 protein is CASRPHEGLAGPQQYF. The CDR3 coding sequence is TGCGCCAGCAGGCCCCACGAGGGACTAGCGGGGCCGCAGCAGTACTTC.

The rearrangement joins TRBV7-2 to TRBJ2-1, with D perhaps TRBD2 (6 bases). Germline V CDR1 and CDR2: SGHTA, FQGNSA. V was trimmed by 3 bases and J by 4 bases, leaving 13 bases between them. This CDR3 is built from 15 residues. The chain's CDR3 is CASSFSSGFYNEQFF. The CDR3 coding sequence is TGTGCCAGCAGCTTTAGTAGCGGATTTTACAATGAGCAGTTCTTC.

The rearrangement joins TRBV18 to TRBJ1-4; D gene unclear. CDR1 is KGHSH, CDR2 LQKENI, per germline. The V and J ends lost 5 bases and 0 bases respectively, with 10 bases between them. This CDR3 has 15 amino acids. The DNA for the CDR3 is TGTGCCAGCTCAAGAGCGGGCGCAACTAATGAAAAACTGTTTTTT. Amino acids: CASSRAGATNEKLFF.

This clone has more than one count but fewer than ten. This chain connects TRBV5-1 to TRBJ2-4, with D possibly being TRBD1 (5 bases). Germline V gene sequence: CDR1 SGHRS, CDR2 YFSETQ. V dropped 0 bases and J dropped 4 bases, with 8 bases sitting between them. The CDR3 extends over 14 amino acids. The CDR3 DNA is TGCGCCAGCAGCTTGGTCGACAGTAAAAACATTCAGTACTTC. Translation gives CASSLVDSKNIQYF.

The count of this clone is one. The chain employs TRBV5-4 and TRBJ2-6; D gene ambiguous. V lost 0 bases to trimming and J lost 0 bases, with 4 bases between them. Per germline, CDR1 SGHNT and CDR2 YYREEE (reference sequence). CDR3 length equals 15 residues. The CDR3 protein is CASSLVSSGANVLTF. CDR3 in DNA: TGTGCCAGCAGCTTGGTAAGCTCTGGGGCCAACGTCCTGACTTTC.

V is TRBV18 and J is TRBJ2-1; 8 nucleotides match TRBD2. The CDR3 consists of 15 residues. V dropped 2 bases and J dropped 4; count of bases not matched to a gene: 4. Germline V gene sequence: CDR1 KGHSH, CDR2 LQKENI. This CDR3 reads CASSPNASGYNEQFF. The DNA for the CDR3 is TGTGCCAGCTCACCAAACGCTAGCGGGTACAATGAGCAGTTCTTC.

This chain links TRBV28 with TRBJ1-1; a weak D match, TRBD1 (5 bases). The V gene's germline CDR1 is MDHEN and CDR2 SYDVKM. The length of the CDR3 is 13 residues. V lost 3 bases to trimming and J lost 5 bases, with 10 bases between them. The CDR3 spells CASSLGGFTEAFF. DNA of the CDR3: TGTGCCAGCAGTTTGGGGGGTTTTACTGAAGCTTTCTTT. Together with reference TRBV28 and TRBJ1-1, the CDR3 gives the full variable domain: DVKVTQSSRYLVKRTGEKVFLECVQDMDHENMFWYRQDPGLGLRLIYFSYDVKMKEKGDIPEGYSVSREKKERFSLILESASTNQTSMYLCASSLGGFTEAFFGQGTRLTVV.

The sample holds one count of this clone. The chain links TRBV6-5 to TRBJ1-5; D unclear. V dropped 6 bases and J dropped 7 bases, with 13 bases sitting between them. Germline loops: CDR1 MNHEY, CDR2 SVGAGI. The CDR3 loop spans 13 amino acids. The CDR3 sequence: CASRPPLGQPQHF. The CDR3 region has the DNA TGTGCCAGCAGACCCCCTCTCGGGCAGCCCCAGCATTTT.

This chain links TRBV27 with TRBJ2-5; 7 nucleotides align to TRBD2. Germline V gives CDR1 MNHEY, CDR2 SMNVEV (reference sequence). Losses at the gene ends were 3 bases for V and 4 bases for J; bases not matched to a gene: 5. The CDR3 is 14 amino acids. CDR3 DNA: TGTGCCAGCAGTTTGGGACTAATAGGAGAGACCCAGTACTTC. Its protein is CASSLGLIGETQYF.

This CDR3 reads CASSVGLGGTDTQYF. For the CDR3, the DNA is TGTGCCAGCAGCGTCGGCTTGGGGGGCACAGATACGCAGTATTTT. The chain uses TRBV7-8 and TRBJ2-3, with D possibly being TRBD1 or TRBD2 (5 bases each). Germline V gives CDR1 SGHVS, CDR2 FQNEAQ. V lost 5 bases and J 1 base, leaving 13 bases between the germline ends. The CDR3 is 15 residues long.

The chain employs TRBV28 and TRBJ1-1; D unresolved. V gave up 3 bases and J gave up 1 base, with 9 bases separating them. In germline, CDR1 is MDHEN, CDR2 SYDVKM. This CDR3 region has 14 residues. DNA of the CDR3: TGTGCCAGCAGTTTGGCAGGAACGAACACTGAAGCTTTCTTT. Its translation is CASSLAGTNTEAFF.

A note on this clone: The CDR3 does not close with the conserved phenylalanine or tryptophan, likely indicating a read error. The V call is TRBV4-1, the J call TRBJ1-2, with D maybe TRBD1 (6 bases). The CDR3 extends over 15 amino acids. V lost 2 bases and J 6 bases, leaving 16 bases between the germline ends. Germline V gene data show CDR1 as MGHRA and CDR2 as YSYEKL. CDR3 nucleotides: TGCGCCAGCAGCCAACTGGGACATAAGGATAATGGCTACACCCTC. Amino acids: CASSQLGHKDNGYTL.

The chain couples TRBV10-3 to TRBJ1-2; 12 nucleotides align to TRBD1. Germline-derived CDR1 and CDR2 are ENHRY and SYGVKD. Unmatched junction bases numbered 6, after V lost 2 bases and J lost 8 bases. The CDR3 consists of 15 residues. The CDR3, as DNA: TGTGCCATCAGTGAGAGAGGGACAGGGGGCGGCGGCTACACCTTC. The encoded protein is CAISERGTGGGGYTF.